This T cell receptor (beta chain) was retrieved from a study of T cells in tuberculosis. About the research overall: A South African cohort included IGRA-negative adolescents, latently infected IGRA-positive adolescents and adults with active tuberculosis. PBMC were archived before or within 7 days of starting treatment. General observations from the study: Active tuberculosis patients had shorter CDR3-alpha; the beta difference was nonsignificant.

The protocol was immunoSEQ multiplex PCR, while the TCRdb copy is restricted to in-frame clones and leaves out a portion. The top ten clones hold roughly 5.7% of a sample with roughly 34,000 clones, roughly nine tenths of them seen once. As for this clone: The antigen is undetermined.

Specified time point: new active TB diagnosis, blood taken before or within 7 days of starting treatment. CDR3 length equals 15 residues. The trim removed 5 bases at V and 5 bases at J, leaving 12 bases unmatched. Germline lookup yields CDR1 SQVTM and CDR2 ANQGSEA. The V gene is TRBV29-1, the J gene TRBJ1-1; 9 bases map to TRBD1. Sample: PBMCs, taken at tuberculosis diagnosis. This clonotype was sampled from an adult with tuberculosis. CDR3 sequence: CSVQSPGTGLTEAFF. CDR3 nucleotide sequence: TGCAGCGTTCAATCACCAGGGACAGGGTTAACTGAAGCTTTCTTT.